This TCR beta chain was profiled in a study of blood T cell repertoires in COVID-19. For the study at large: T cells, B-cell-depleted T cells, or PBMCs supplied cDNA or gDNA.

Germline CDR1 and CDR2: ENHRY and SYGVKD. Trimming at V came to 7 bases and at J to 3 bases, leaving 7 bases not matched to a gene. The CDR3 has 14 amino acids. How the authors handled the data: Amplified reference gene primers provided the basis for estimating nucleated cell counts. The data were produced by immunoSEQ multiplex PCR, yet TCRdb's version contains in-frame clones alone and is incomplete. The D gene and trimming were derived from the DNA, and the V and J assignments and clone size from that table. The sample contains roughly 250,000 clones, 80% to 90% of which appear only once. Donors were grouped by their self-reported clinical history. Symptom resolution, clearance, or two negative PCRs marked donors in Cohort 3 as recovered. This clone was found once.

The chain employs TRBV10-3 and TRBJ1-1; 8 bases are shared with TRBD1. Material: PBMCs or T cells enriched from blood (not recorded which). The TCR comes from a woman between 50 and 59 years old who had recovered from COVID-19. The CDR3 region is CAITPGQDHTEAFF. CDR3 DNA: TGTGCCATCACCCCGGGACAGGATCACACTGAAGCTTTCTTT.